This record covers a single TCR beta chain. Its specificity is unknown. Germline CDR1 is SGHVS and CDR2 is FQNEAQ. Trimming took off 5 bases at V and 4 bases at J, with 13 bases between the two ends. The CDR3 covers 14 residues. It was with unique molecular identifiers that the TCRbeta library was prepared. TCRdb re-analysed the PCR reads in MiXCR, keeping a single row per CDR3 protein. This table holds about 210,000 distinct CDR3 sequences, approximately 17% found once. This specimen comes from a study of T-cell reconstitution after alpha-beta-depleted transplantation in children. Findings and limits, study-wide: By about two months after transplant, alpha-beta T cells reportedly arose from several hundred graft clones that had expanded. Diversity and T-cell counts at one year after transplant derived mostly from new T cells.

The sequence was obtained from a male patient aged 2-9 years who had a stem cell transplant for acute lymphoblastic leukemia, so the T cells may come from the graft donor. The chain couples TRBV7-8 to TRBJ2-3; D tentatively reads TRBD1 or TRBD2 (6 bases each). The sample consisted of PBMCs, mostly from graft donor cells, taken 360 days after TCRalphabeta/CD19-depleted stem cell transplant. The CDR3 DNA follows: TGTGCCAGCAGCGTACAGGGCGGGGCAGATACGCAGTATTTT. Translation: CASSVQGGADTQYF. Full variable domain (rest looked up from reference TRBV7-8 and TRBJ2-3): GAGVSQSPRYKVAKRGQDVALRCDPISGHVSLFWYQQALGQGPEFLTYFQNEAQLDKSGLPSDRFFAERPEGSVSTLKIQRTQQEDSAVYLCASSVQGGADTQYFGPGTRLTVL.